This TCR beta chain was recorded in a study of CD8 T cells in ankylosing spondylitis. General study points: There was a TCR beta motif, made of several highly homologous variants, that appeared characteristic of ankylosing spondylitis blood. Disease-linked clones had a CD8+ phenotype and relatively low frequency in peripheral blood. Reportedly, significant enrichment of disease-linked clones occurred in matched ankylosing spondylitis synovial fluid.

On this clonotype itself: Its antigen is unknown.

TCRdb independently ran MiXCR on the 5' RACE reads; one entry per CDR3 protein. The sample shows 200,000 to 250,000 distinct CDR3 sequences, over 30% of them seen only once. CDR1 DFQATT and CDR2 SNEGSKA come from the germline V gene (reference sequence). V lost 1 base and J lost 0; bases outside the gene matches: 13. This CDR3 contains 18 residues. The genes are TRBV20-1 and TRBJ2-7, with 9 bases lining up with TRBD2. The sequenced sample was blood, either unsorted or a sorted T cell fraction (not recorded which). This clonotype was obtained from a male donor with ankylosing spondylitis or in good health (not recorded which). Written as DNA, the CDR3 is TGCAGTGCTAGAGGCCCCCCTTCCAGCGGGGGGCACTCCTACGAGCAGTACTTC. As protein: CSARGPPSSGGHSYEQYF.